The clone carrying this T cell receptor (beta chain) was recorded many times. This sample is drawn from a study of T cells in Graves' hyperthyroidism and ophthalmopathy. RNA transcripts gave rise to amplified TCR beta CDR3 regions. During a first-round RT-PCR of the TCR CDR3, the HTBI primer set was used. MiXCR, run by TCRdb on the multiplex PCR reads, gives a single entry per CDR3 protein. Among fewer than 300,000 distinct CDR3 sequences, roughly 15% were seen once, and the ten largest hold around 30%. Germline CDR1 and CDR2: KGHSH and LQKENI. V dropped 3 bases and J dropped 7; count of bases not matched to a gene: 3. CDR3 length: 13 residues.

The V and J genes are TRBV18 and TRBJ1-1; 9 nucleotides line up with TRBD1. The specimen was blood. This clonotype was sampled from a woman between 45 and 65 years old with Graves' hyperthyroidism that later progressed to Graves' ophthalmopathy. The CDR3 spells CASSPTGGYEAFF. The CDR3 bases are TGTGCCAGCTCACCCACAGGGGGCTATGAAGCTTTCTTT.